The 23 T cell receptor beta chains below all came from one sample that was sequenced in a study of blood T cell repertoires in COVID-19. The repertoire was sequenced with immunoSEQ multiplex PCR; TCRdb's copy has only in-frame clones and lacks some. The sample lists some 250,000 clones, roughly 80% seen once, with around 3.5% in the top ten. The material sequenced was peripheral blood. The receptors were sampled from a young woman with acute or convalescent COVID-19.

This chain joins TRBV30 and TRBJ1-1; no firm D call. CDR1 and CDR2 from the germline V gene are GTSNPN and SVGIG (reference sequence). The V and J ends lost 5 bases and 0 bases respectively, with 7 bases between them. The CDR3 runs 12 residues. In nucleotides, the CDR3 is TGTGCCTGGGGTCAAATGAACACTGAAGCTTTCTTT. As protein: CAWGQMNTEAFF.

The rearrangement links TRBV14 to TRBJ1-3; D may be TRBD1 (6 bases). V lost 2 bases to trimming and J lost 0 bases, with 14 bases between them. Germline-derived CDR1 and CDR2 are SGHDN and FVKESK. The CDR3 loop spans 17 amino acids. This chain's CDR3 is CASSQRGGRSSGNTIYF. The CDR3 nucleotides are TGTGCCAGCAGCCAAAGGGGGGGACGCAGCTCTGGAAACACCATATATTTT. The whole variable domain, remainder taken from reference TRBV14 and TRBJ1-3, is EAGVTQFPSHSVIEKGQTVTLRCDPISGHDNLYWYRRVMGKEIKFLLHFVKESKQDESGMPNNRFLAERTGGTYSTLKVQPAELEDSGVYFCASSQRGGRSSGNTIYFGEGSWLTVV.

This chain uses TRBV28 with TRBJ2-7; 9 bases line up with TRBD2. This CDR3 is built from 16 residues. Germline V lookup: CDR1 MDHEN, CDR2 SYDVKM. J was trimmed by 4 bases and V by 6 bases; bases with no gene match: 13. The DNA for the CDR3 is TGTGCCAGCAGCTCAAGGACTAGCGCCCACTTGTACGAGCAGTACTTC. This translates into CASSSRTSAHLYEQYF.

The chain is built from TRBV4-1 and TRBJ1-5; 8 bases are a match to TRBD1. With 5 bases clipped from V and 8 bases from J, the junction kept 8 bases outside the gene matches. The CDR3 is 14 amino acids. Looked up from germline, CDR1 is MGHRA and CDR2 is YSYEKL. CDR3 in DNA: TGCGCCAGCAGCAAAAAGGACAGGGCTGAGCCCCAGCATTTT. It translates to CASSKKDRAEPQHF.

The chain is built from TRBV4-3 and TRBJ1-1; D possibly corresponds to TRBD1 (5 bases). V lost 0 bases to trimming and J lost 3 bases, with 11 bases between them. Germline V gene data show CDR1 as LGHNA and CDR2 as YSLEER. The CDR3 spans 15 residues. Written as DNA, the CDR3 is TGCGCCAGCAGCCAAGAGCCAGGGATCTACACTGAAGCTTTCTTT. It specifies CASSQEPGIYTEAFF.

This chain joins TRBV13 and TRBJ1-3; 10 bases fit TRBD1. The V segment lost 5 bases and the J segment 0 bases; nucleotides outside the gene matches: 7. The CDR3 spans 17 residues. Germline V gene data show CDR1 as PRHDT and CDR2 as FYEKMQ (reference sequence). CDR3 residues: CASSPGTGAPSGNTIYF. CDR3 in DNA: TGTGCCAGCAGCCCGGGGACAGGGGCCCCCTCTGGAAACACCATATATTTT.

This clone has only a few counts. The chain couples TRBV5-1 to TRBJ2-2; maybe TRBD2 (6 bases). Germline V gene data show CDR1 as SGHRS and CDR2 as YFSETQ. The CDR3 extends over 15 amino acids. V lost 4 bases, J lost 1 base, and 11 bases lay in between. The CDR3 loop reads CASSPGTWNTGELFF. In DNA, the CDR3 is TGCGCCAGCAGCCCGGGGACTTGGAACACCGGGGAGCTGTTTTTT.

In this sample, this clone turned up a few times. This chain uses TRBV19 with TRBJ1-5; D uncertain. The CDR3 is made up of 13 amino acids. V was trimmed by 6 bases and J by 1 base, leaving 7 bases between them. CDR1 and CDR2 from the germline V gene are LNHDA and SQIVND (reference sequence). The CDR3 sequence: CASSVGSNQPQHF. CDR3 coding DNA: TGTGCCAGTAGCGTCGGGAGCAATCAGCCCCAGCATTTT. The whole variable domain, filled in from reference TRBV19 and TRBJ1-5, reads DGGITQSPKYLFRKEGQNVTLSCEQNLNHDAMYWYRQDPGQGLRLIYYSQIVNDFQKGDIAEGYSVSREKKESFPLTVTSAQKNPTAFYLCASSVGSNQPQHFGDGTRLSIL.

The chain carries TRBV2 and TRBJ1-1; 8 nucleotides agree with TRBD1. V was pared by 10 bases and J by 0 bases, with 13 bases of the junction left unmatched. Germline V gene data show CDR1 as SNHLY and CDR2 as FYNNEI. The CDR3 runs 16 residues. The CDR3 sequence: CAIQRQGREMNTEAFF. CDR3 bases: TGTGCCATCCAGCGACAGGGGCGCGAAATGAACACTGAAGCTTTCTTT.

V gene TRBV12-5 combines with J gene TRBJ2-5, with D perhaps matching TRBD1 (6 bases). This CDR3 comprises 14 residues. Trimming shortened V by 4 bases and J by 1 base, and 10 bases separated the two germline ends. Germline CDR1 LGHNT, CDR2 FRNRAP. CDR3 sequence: CASGSSDSQETQYF. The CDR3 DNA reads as TGTGCTAGTGGTTCGTCGGACAGCCAAGAGACCCAGTACTTC.

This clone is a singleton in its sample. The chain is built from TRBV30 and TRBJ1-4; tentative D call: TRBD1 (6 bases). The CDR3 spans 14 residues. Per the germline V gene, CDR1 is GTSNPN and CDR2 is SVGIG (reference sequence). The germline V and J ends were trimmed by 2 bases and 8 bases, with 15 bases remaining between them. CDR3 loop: CAWSKKQGREKLFF. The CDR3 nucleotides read TGTGCCTGGAGTAAGAAACAGGGACGGGAAAAACTGTTTTTT.

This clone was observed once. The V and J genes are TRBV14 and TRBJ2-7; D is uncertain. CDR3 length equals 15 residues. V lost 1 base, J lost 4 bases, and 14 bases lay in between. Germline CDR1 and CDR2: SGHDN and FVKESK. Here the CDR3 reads CASSQGLRPPYEQYF. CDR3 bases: TGTGCCAGCAGCCAAGGATTGCGGCCCCCGTACGAGCAGTACTTC.

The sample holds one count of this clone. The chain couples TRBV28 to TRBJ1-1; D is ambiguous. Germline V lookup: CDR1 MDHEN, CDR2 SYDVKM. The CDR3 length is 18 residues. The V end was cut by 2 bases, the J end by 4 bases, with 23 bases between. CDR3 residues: CASSLPSGRGFDSTEAFF. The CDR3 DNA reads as TGTGCCAGCAGTTTACCCTCGGGGAGAGGGTTTGATTCCACTGAAGCTTTCTTT.

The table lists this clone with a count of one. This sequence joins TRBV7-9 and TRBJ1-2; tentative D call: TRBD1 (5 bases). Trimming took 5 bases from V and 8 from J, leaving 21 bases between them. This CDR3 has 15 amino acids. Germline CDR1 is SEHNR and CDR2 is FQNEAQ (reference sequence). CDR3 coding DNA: TGTGCCAGCAGCCCGCTACGGGGGGGACCCGGGGGCTACACCTTC. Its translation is CASSPLRGGPGGYTF.

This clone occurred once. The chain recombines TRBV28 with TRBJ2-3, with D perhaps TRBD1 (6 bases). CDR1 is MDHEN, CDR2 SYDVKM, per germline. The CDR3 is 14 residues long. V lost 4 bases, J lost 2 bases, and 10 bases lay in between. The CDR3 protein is CASSSPGVTDTQYF. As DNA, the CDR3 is TGTGCCAGCAGTTCGCCAGGGGTCACAGATACGCAGTATTTT.

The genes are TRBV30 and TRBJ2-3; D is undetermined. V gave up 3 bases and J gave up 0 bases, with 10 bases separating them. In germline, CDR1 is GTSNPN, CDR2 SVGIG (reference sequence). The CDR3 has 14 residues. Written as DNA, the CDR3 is TGTGCCTGGAGGTTCGGGTCTAGCACAGATACGCAGTATTTT. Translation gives CAWRFGSSTDTQYF.

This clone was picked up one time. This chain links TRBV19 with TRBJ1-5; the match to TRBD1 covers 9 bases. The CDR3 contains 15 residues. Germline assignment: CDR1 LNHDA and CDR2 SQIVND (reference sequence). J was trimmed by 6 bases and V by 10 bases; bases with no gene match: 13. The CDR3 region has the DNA TGTGCCACAACGGGGGGACAGGGCGCCCGTCAGCCCCAGCATTTT. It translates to CATTGGQGARQPQHF.

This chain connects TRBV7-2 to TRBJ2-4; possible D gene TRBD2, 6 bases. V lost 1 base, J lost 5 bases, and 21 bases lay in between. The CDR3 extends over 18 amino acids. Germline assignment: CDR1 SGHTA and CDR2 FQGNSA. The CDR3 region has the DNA TGTGCCAGCAGCTTAGTTAATGGTTGGGCTAGCGTGGAAAACATTCAGTACTTC. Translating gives CASSLVNGWASVENIQYF.

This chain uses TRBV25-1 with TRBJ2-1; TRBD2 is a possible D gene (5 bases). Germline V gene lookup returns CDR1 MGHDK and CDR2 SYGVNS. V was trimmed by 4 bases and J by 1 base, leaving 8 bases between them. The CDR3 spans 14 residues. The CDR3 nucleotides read TGTGCCAGCAGTGGAGGGATATCCTACAATGAGCAGTTCTTC. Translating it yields CASSGGISYNEQFF.

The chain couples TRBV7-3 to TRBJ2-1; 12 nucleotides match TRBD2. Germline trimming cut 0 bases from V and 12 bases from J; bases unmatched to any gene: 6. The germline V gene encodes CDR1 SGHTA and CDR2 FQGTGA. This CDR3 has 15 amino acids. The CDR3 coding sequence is TGTGCCAGCAGCTTAACGGCTAGCGGGAGGGCGGGGCAGTTCTTC. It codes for CASSLTASGRAGQFF.

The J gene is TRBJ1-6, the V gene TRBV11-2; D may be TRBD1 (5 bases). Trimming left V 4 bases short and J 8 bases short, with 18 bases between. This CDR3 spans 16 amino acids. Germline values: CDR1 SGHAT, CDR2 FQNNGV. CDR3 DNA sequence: TGTGCCAGCAGCTCCGGAGGGGCCTGGGGCTATTCACCCCTCCACTTT. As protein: CASSSGGAWGYSPLHF.

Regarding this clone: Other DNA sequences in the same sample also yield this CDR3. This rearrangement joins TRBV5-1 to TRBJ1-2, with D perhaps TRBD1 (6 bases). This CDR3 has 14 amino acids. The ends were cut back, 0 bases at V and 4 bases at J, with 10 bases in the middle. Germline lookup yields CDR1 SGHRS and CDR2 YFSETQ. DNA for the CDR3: TGCGCCAGCAGCTTGGAGCAGGGGAGCTATGGCTACACCTTC. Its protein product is CASSLEQGSYGYTF.

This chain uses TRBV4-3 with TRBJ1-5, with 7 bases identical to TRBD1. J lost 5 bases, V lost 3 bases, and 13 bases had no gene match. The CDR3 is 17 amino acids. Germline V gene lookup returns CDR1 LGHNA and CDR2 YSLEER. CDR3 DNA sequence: TGCGCCAGCAGCCAGGACCATAAGACAGGGAGAGATCAGCCCCAGCATTTT. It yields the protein CASSQDHKTGRDQPQHF.